The T cell receptor beta chain under discussion was sequenced for a study of T cell responses to AZD1222 COVID-19 vaccine. Using immunoSEQ multiplex PCR, the repertoire was profiled, and TCRdb retains in-frame clones only, with some absent. The sample includes about 200,000 clones, about 92% seen only once; the top ten take approximately 1%. The CDR3 loop spans 18 amino acids. The germline V gene has CDR1 SGHVS and CDR2 FQNEAQ. V was clipped by 0 bases and J by 10 bases; unmatched bases: 11. The study, taken as a whole, reports: It should be noted that donors were predominantly white British and more often female, and clonal diversity was possibly underestimated. The study reported that nearly half of spike-specific TCRs target unmutated variant regions. The breadth and depth of Spike-specific TCRs increased once two AZD1222 doses had been given. Only after the peak T cell response were repertoires sampled.

A remark on this clone: Its specificity is not known.

The chain links TRBV7-8 to TRBJ2-1; 14 nucleotides agree with TRBD2. Sequenced material: peripheral blood, taken on day 0 of MenACWY control vaccination. This receptor was taken from an adult in good health. CDR3 in amino acids: CASSLAGRTSGGRREQFF. CDR3 DNA sequence: TGTGCCAGCAGCTTAGCCGGGAGGACTAGCGGGGGGAGGCGGGAGCAGTTCTTC. Full variable domain (rest looked up from reference TRBV7-8 and TRBJ2-1): GAGVSQSPRYKVAKRGQDVALRCDPISGHVSLFWYQQALGQGPEFLTYFQNEAQLDKSGLPSDRFFAERPEGSVSTLKIQRTQQEDSAVYLCASSLAGRTSGGRREQFFGPGTRLTVL.